The subject of this entry is one T cell receptor beta chain. The antigen is undetermined. This sample is drawn from a study of T cells in Graves' hyperthyroidism and ophthalmopathy. CDR1 DFQATT and CDR2 SNEGSKA come from the germline V gene (reference sequence). The ends were cut back, 6 bases at V and 3 bases at J, with 13 bases in the middle. The CDR3 is made up of 13 amino acids. Clinical symptoms, serum thyroxine and TRAb, thyroid ultrasound and orbital computed tomography together formed the diagnostic basis. Researchers took RNA transcripts and amplified the TCR beta CDR3 regions from them. The TCR CDR3 first-round RT-PCR relied on the HTBI primer set. Each CDR3 protein is one row after TCRdb ran MiXCR on the multiplex PCR reads. The table records approximately 350,000 distinct CDR3 sequences, roughly 15% of them present only once. Study-wide results and limits: By a 13 V-J model, ophthalmopathy was set apart from stable hyperthyroidism.

The specimen was blood. V and J are TRBV20-1 and TRBJ2-3; D is unresolved. The sequence was obtained from an older woman with Graves' ophthalmopathy. CDR3 protein: CSAFKGGTDTQYF. CDR3 nucleotides: TGCAGTGCCTTTAAGGGCGGAACAGATACGCAGTATTTT.